This T cell receptor beta chain was identified during a study of blood T cell repertoires in COVID-19. Study as a whole: Samples of COVID-19 (acute and convalescent) were obtained from the United States, Italy and Spain.

The study drew participants aged roughly 18 to 95 years from fewer than 30 US areas. Grouping used clinical history reported by participants in a survey and questionnaire. The CDR3 is made up of 14 amino acids. Trimming took 1 base from V and 2 from J, leaving 8 bases between them. Per germline, CDR1 MDHEN and CDR2 SYDVKM. This clone was found once. Source study methods: Amplifying reference gene primers gave estimates of nucleated cell counts. This table comes from immunoSEQ multiplex PCR, and its TCRdb copy is limited to in-frame clones, with some not included. V, J and clone size are taken as reported in that table, and D and trimming were inferred from the DNA itself. The profile shows approximately 280,000 clones, around 90% of them singletons.

The sequence was obtained from a woman younger than 30 with acute COVID-19. The V call is TRBV28, the J call TRBJ1-2; no clear D. The source material was PBMCs or T cells enriched from blood (not recorded which). The CDR3 DNA reads TGTGCCAGCAGTTTATCCACAGCAAACTATGGCTACACCTTC. This codes for CASSLSTANYGYTF.